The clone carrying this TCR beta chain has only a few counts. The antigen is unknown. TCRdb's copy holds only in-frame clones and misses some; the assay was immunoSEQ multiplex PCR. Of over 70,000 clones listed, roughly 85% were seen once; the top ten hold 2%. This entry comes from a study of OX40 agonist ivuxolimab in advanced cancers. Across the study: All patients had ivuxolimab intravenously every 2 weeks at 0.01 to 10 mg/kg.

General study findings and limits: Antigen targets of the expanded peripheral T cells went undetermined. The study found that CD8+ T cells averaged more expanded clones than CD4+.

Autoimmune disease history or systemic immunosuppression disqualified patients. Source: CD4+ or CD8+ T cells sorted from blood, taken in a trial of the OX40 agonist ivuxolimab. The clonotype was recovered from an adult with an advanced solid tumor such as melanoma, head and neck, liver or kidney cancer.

The CDR3 sequence: CASSPPAGAGGNTIYF. CDR3 DNA sequence: TGTGCCAGCAGCCCGCCGGCGGGGGCAGGTGGAAACACCATATATTTT. The rearrangement joins TRBV7-6 to TRBJ1-3; D is possibly TRBD1 (6 bases). The CDR3 totals 16 residues. V was trimmed by 5 bases and J by 3 bases, leaving 17 bases between them. Per germline, CDR1 SGHVS and CDR2 FNYEAQ. Complete variable domain (other parts from reference TRBV7-6 and TRBJ1-3): GAGVSQSPRYKVTKRGQDVALRCDPISGHVSLYWYRQALGQGPEFLTYFNYEAQQDKSGLPNDRFSAERPEGSISTLTIQRTEQRDSAMYRCASSPPAGAGGNTIYFGEGSWLTVV.